These 5 T cell receptor beta chains share one sample of origin, sequenced in a study of OX40 agonist ivuxolimab in advanced cancers. The protocol was immunoSEQ multiplex PCR, while the TCRdb copy is restricted to in-frame clones and leaves out a portion. The sample shows tens of thousands of clones, 85% to 90% of them seen only once. Sample: CD4+ or CD8+ T cells sorted from blood, taken in a trial of the OX40 agonist ivuxolimab. The receptors were sampled from an adult with an advanced solid tumor such as melanoma, head and neck, liver or kidney cancer.

CDR3 loop: CASSLWPGTESYEQYF. The CDR3 DNA is TGCGCCAGCAGCTTGTGGCCCGGGACAGAATCCTACGAGCAGTACTTC. The rearrangement uses TRBV5-1 and TRBJ2-7; 7 bases map to TRBD1. The CDR3 totals 16 residues. Looked up from germline, CDR1 is SGHRS and CDR2 is YFSETQ. V lost 1 base and J lost 1; bases outside the gene matches: 8.

This chain links TRBV5-4 with TRBJ2-1; TRBD2 matches 16 bases. The CDR3 length is 19 residues. Germline lookup yields CDR1 SGHNT and CDR2 YYREEE (reference sequence). V was clipped by 4 bases and J by 5 bases; unmatched bases: 12. CDR3 sequence: CASSPVPGLAGGPDNEQFF. The CDR3 DNA follows: TGTGCCAGCAGCCCGGTACCGGGACTAGCGGGAGGGCCCGACAATGAGCAGTTCTTC.

This chain connects TRBV11-3 to TRBJ1-2; 9 nucleotides agree with TRBD1. The germline V gene encodes CDR1 SGHNT and CDR2 YENEEA. The junction had 4 bases not matched to a gene; V was cut back by 1 base and J by 7 bases. The CDR3 has 14 residues. Here the CDR3 DNA reads TGTGCCAGCAGCTTAGCCGGGACAGGGATTGGCTACACCTTC. As protein: CASSLAGTGIGYTF.

The CDR3 sequence: CASSKTNYGYTF. The DNA of the CDR3 is TGTGCCAGCAGCAAGACCAACTATGGCTACACCTTC. The chain employs TRBV6-5 and TRBJ1-2; no reliable D call. The CDR3 consists of 12 residues. Looked up from germline, CDR1 is MNHEY and CDR2 is SVGAGI. The germline V and J ends were trimmed by 6 bases and 2 bases, with 7 bases remaining between them.

Concerning this clone: The same CDR3 arises from other DNA sequences in this sample as well. Here the CDR3 reads CASSASGRSTDTQYF. In DNA form, the CDR3 reads TGCGCCAGCAGCGCGAGCGGGAGGAGCACAGATACGCAGTATTTT. The V gene is TRBV5-1, the J gene TRBJ2-3; TRBD2 agrees at 9 bases. Germline V CDR1 and CDR2: SGHRS, YFSETQ. J gave up 0 bases and V 4 bases, and 3 bases lay outside the gene matches. The CDR3 totals 15 residues.